The 8 T cell receptor beta chains below all came from one sample that was sequenced in a study of T-cell reconstitution after alpha-beta-depleted transplantation in children. TCRbeta library preparation incorporated unique molecular identifiers. TCRdb re-derived calls from the PCR reads in MiXCR, one entry per CDR3 protein. The sample comprises some 500,000 distinct CDR3 sequences, around 16% of which are singletons, and around 3.3% rests with the top ten. This sample comprised PBMCs from the stem cell graft donor, obtained from the stem cell graft. The receptors shown here come from a human donor who donated a stem cell graft to a child with acute lymphoblastic leukemia.

There are many counts of this clonotype. CDR3: CASRSRWGAMNTEAFF. CDR3 DNA: TGTGCCAGCAGATCTCGTTGGGGGGCAATGAACACTGAAGCTTTCTTT. The chain links TRBV7-9 to TRBJ1-1; D may be TRBD1 (6 bases). Germline V CDR1 and CDR2: SEHNR, FQNEAQ (reference sequence). The length of the CDR3 is 16 residues. Deletions cut 6 bases from V and 0 bases from J, with 17 bases between.

This clonotype was picked up a small number of times. The gene calls are TRBV9 and TRBJ2-7; 12 positions match TRBD2. This CDR3 region has 16 residues. J lost 1 base, V lost 4 bases, and 6 bases had no gene match. Germline V lookup: CDR1 SGDLS, CDR2 YYNGEE. CDR3 protein: CASSPIGLAGSYEQYF. The CDR3 DNA reads TGTGCCAGCAGCCCTATTGGACTAGCGGGATCCTACGAGCAGTACTTC.

This clonotype was counted a few times. V gene TRBV20-1 combines with J gene TRBJ2-1, with 10 bases fitting TRBD2. The germline V gene has CDR1 DFQATT and CDR2 SNEGSKA (reference sequence). The CDR3 runs to 15 residues. V shed 6 bases, J shed 6 bases, and the junction held 11 bases outside the gene matches. CDR3 in DNA: TGCAGTGCGCGGACTAGCGGTAGCTGGGGCAATGAGCAGTTCTTC. It is translated as CSARTSGSWGNEQFF.

This clonotype was detected a few times. V usage is TRBV7-3 and J usage is TRBJ1-1; unclear D gene. The CDR3 extends over 13 amino acids. Trimming shortened V by 0 bases and J by 8 bases, and 10 bases separated the two germline ends. From germline, CDR1 is SGHTA and CDR2 FQGTGA. CDR3 amino acids: CASSLTRESEAFF. The CDR3 bases are TGTGCCAGCAGCTTAACGCGAGAGTCGGAAGCTTTCTTT. Using reference TRBV7-3 and TRBJ1-1 for the parts outside the CDR3, the full variable domain is GAGVSQTPSNKVTEKGKYVELRCDPISGHTALYWYRQSLGQGPEFLIYFQGTGAADDSGLPNDRFFAVRPEGSVSTLKIQRTERGDSAVYLCASSLTRESEAFFGQGTRLTVV.

This clonotype was picked up one time. The chain combines TRBV20-1 with TRBJ2-7; D unclear. CDR3 length: 14 residues. V was clipped by 0 bases and J by 3 bases, with 12 bases between them. The germline gives CDR1 DFQATT, CDR2 SNEGSKA (reference sequence). Here the CDR3 reads CSARERTLNYEQYF. CDR3 nucleotide sequence: TGCAGTGCTAGAGAGAGGACCTTGAACTACGAGCAGTACTTC.

This clonotype appeared a few times. The chain couples TRBV4-1 to TRBJ1-4; D might be TRBD1 (5 bases). CDR3 length: 15 amino acids. From germline, CDR1 is MGHRA and CDR2 YSYEKL. V was shortened by 4 bases and J by 4 bases, with 13 bases between the two germline ends. The CDR3 reads CASSLGTWGNEKLFF. The CDR3 DNA reads as TGCGCCAGCAGCCTGGGGACTTGGGGTAATGAAAAACTGTTTTTT.

The chain uses TRBV12-3 or TRBV12-4 and TRBJ2-3; D is uncertain. The CDR3 contains 12 residues. With 2 bases removed from V and 7 bases from J, the gap between germline ends came to 7 bases. CDR3 in DNA: TGTGCCAGCAGTTTAATGGTGAATACGCAGTATTTT. Its translation: CASSLMVNTQYF.

This clonotype showed up just a few times. V gene TRBV12-3 or TRBV12-4 combines with J gene TRBJ1-2; D might be TRBD1 (5 bases). Between the trimmed V and J ends, which lost 3 bases and 8 bases, there was a span of 13 bases. The CDR3 runs 13 residues. CDR3 protein: CASSFGHPAGYTF. The CDR3 bases are TGTGCCAGCAGTTTTGGACACCCGGCAGGCTACACCTTC.